These T cell receptor beta chains were read from a single sample in a study of T cell changes during pregnancy in multiple sclerosis. Only in-frame clones appear in the TCRdb table, and some are missing; sequencing was by immunoSEQ multiplex PCR. The data show more than 70,000 clones, with approximately 89% seen just once and approximately 0.97% held by the top ten. This material consisted of peripheral blood, taken before pregnancy. All receptors come from a female donor with multiple sclerosis, enrolled in a pregnancy study. Both conserved end residues are part of each CDR3. D genes are given only for firm matches. The listing skips clone size in some rows; elsewhere it reads once, few, many or a size class.

CDR3nt	CDR3aa	d_gene	v_gene	j_gene	abundance
TGTGCCAGCAGTGAACCCGTGGTAGACTACGAGCAGTACTTC	CASSEPVVDYEQYF	NA	TRBV2	TRBJ2-7	NA
TGTGCCAGCAGCGTTGGGACAGGGAGCTATGGCTACACCTTC	CASSVGTGSYGYTF	TRBD1	TRBV2	TRBJ1-2	NA
TGTGCCAGCAGTCCGCAGGGTGCCAAAAACATTCAGTACTTC	CASSPQGAKNIQYF	NA	TRBV28	TRBJ2-4	NA
TGTGCCAGCAGCTCGGGACAGGTCTACAATGAGCAGTTCTTC	CASSSGQVYNEQFF	TRBD1	TRBV11-3	TRBJ2-1	NA
TGCGCCAGCAGCCACCCGGGGTTAGCGGGGGCAGTCGGGGAGCTGTTTTTT	CASSHPGLAGAVGELFF	TRBD2	TRBV4-3	TRBJ2-2	NA
TGTGCCAGCAGCTTTTCAGGGGCCGGGGAGCTGTTTTTT	CASSFSGAGELFF	NA	TRBV7-9	TRBJ2-2	NA
TGTGCCAGCATCGGGGGCGGGGGGGAGACCCAGTACTTC	CASIGGGGETQYF	TRBD2	TRBV2	TRBJ2-5	NA
TGTGCCAGCAGCGTAGAGGAGGATCAGCCCCAGCATTTT	CASSVEEDQPQHF	NA	TRBV9	TRBJ1-5	NA
TGTGCCAGCAGTTACGAAGTGAGGGGGAACTACGAGCAGTACTTC	CASSYEVRGNYEQYF	NA	TRBV6-5	TRBJ2-7	NA
TGTGCCAGCAGCACAAGGGGGCGCAACACTGAAGCTTTCTTT	CASSTRGRNTEAFF	TRBD1	TRBV7-2	TRBJ1-1	NA
TGTGCCAGCAGTTTCGCAGGGGGTGACACTGAAGCTTTCTTT	CASSFAGGDTEAFF	TRBD1	TRBV6-6	TRBJ1-1	once
TGCGCCAGCAGCACCGGGACTAGCGACTACAATGAGCAGTTCTTC	CASSTGTSDYNEQFF	TRBD2	TRBV5-1	TRBJ2-1	NA
TGTGCTAGTGGTCTGACAAGTCTACGTTATAATTCACCCCTCCACTTT	CASGLTSLRYNSPLHF	NA	TRBV12-5	TRBJ1-6	NA
TGTGCCAGCGCCCGGGACAGGGTTAGTCAAGAGACCCAGTACTTC	CASARDRVSQETQYF	TRBD1	TRBV2	TRBJ2-5	NA
TGTGCCAGTAGGGACAGGGGGCCCGAAAATGAGCAGTTCTTC	CASRDRGPENEQFF	TRBD1	TRBV19	TRBJ2-1	NA
TGTGCCAGCAGCCCGCAGGGAACTGGAAACACCATATATTTT	CASSPQGTGNTIYF	NA	TRBV9	TRBJ1-3	once
TGTGCCAGCAGTGACTTAATGACCGGGGAGCTGTTTTTT	CASSDLMTGELFF	NA	TRBV2	TRBJ2-2	few
TGTGCCAGCAGCTTATTTGGGACTAGCGGGGGGGTGTACAATGAGCAGTTCTTC	CASSLFGTSGGVYNEQFF	TRBD2	TRBV7-3	TRBJ2-1	NA
TGTGCCTGGAGTTTATCGGGAGGGAATAGAAAGACCCAGTACTTC	CAWSLSGGNRKTQYF	TRBD2	TRBV30	TRBJ2-5	NA
TGCGCCAGCAGCGGCCGGGACAGGGGGATCAATGAGCAGTTCTTC	CASSGRDRGINEQFF	TRBD1	TRBV5-1	TRBJ2-1	NA
TGTGCCAGCAGTGGTAGATTGTCGGGGTACAATGAGCAGTTCTTC	CASSGRLSGYNEQFF	NA	TRBV2	TRBJ2-1	once
TGTGCCAGTCCGGGACTAGCGGGTAATGAGCAGTTCTTC	CASPGLAGNEQFF	TRBD2	TRBV30	TRBJ2-1	NA
TGTGCCAGCAGTTACTCGAGGATTTTTTACAATGAGCAGTTCTTC	CASSYSRIFYNEQFF	NA	TRBV6-5	TRBJ2-1	NA